The 15 T cell receptor beta chains given below trace back to one sample, sequenced in a study of somatic mutations in cytotoxic T cells in rheumatoid arthritis. The table came from immunoSEQ multiplex PCR; TCRdb's copy has only in-frame clones and leaves some out. Of about 16,000 clones in the sample, roughly 73% are singletons; the top ten hold about 22%. Sequencing used CD8+ T cells sorted from blood. The receptors were gathered from an adult with rheumatoid arthritis.

The rearrangement joins TRBV29-1 to TRBJ2-1, with D possibly being TRBD1 (7 bases). The V gene's germline CDR1 is SQVTM and CDR2 ANQGSEA. Trimming pared 4 bases from V and 4 bases from J, leaving 14 bases between. CDR3 length: 14 residues. CDR3 loop: CSVGSGGIYNEQFF. The CDR3 DNA sequence: TGCAGCGTTGGTTCAGGGGGGATTTACAATGAGCAGTTCTTC.

This clone showed up just once. J is TRBJ1-3 and V is TRBV29-1; maybe TRBD1 (6 bases). Germline CDR1 is SQVTM and CDR2 is ANQGSEA. Deletions cut 7 bases from V and 0 bases from J, with 10 bases between. CDR3 size: 13 residues. The CDR3 protein is CSAQDSSGNTIYF. The CDR3 bases are TGCAGCGCCCAGGACAGCTCTGGAAACACCATATATTTT.

The genes are TRBV7-9 and TRBJ2-7, with D hard to call. The V gene's germline CDR1 is SEHNR and CDR2 FQNEAQ (reference sequence). Trimming left V 1 base short and J 0 bases short, with 13 bases between. This CDR3 spans 16 amino acids. In nucleotides, the CDR3 is TGTGCCAGCAGCTTAGGAGGCCCAGCCCTCTCCTACGAGCAGTACTTC. It is translated as CASSLGGPALSYEQYF.

The rearrangement uses TRBV9 and TRBJ2-5; 14 nucleotides match TRBD2. Germline-derived CDR1 and CDR2 are SGDLS and YYNGEE. The length of the CDR3 is 14 residues. Germline trimming cut 4 bases from V and 8 bases from J; bases unmatched to any gene: 4. The CDR3 sequence is CASSPGTSGGTQYF. For the CDR3, the DNA is TGTGCCAGCAGCCCGGGGACTAGCGGGGGTACCCAGTACTTC.

The genes are TRBV7-9 and TRBJ2-7, with 10 bases aligning to TRBD1. Germline loops: CDR1 SEHNR, CDR2 FQNEAQ (reference sequence). The junction had 6 bases not matched to a gene; V was cut back by 6 bases and J by 4 bases. The CDR3 runs to 14 residues. CDR3 sequence: CASSSDRGVYEQYF. CDR3 in DNA: TGTGCCAGCAGTTCGGACAGGGGGGTATACGAGCAGTACTTC.

The chain joins TRBV5-1 to TRBJ2-5, with TRBD2 matching 9 bases. The CDR3 runs 15 residues. J gave up 4 bases and V 4 bases, and 8 bases lay outside the gene matches. Germline V gives CDR1 SGHRS, CDR2 YFSETQ. The CDR3 loop reads CASSNSGRLIETQYF. CDR3 nucleotide sequence: TGCGCCAGCAGCAATAGCGGGAGATTAATAGAGACCCAGTACTTC.

This rearrangement joins TRBV4-1 to TRBJ2-2; perhaps D is TRBD1 or TRBD2 (5 bases each). This CDR3 contains 14 residues. Germline lookup yields CDR1 MGHRA and CDR2 YSYEKL. Trimming left V 4 bases short and J 4 bases short, with 10 bases between. In DNA, the CDR3 is TGCGCCAGCAGCCTTGGGGGTCGCACCGGGGAGCTGTTTTTT. It encodes CASSLGGRTGELFF.

This clone was seen only once. The chain is built from TRBV7-9 and TRBJ2-3; TRBD2 matches 9 bases. J was trimmed by 9 bases and V by 3 bases; bases with no gene match: 16. CDR1 is SEHNR and CDR2 is FQNEAQ in the germline V gene (reference sequence). The CDR3 consists of 17 residues. The CDR3 nucleotides are TGTGCCAGCAGCTTCCCCGGGCTAGCGGGACCCTCACGGACGCAGTATTTT. Protein sequence: CASSFPGLAGPSRTQYF.

The chain combines TRBV7-8 with TRBJ2-7; D not resolved. There are 13 residues in the CDR3. The germline gives CDR1 SGHVS, CDR2 FQNEAQ. The ends were cut back, 6 bases at V and 0 bases at J, with 9 bases in the middle. The CDR3: CASSEANSYEQYF. Written as DNA, the CDR3 is TGTGCCAGCAGTGAGGCCAACTCCTACGAGCAGTACTTC.

CDR3: CASSSRGGRADETQYF. CDR3 bases: TGTGCCAGCAGCTCTCGGGGGGGCAGGGCGGATGAGACCCAGTACTTC. The chain links TRBV13 to TRBJ2-5; TRBD2 matches 8 bases. Germline CDR1 PRHDT, CDR2 FYEKMQ (reference sequence). Germline trimming cut 4 bases from V and 5 bases from J; bases unmatched to any gene: 12. This CDR3 contains 16 residues.

The rearrangement uses TRBV7-6 and TRBJ1-1; D might be TRBD1 (5 bases). Trimming removed 8 bases from V and 3 bases from J, with 10 bases in between. Germline V CDR1 and CDR2: SGHVS, FNYEAQ. CDR3 size: 12 residues. This chain's CDR3 is CASAGDDTEAFF. The CDR3, as DNA: TGTGCCAGCGCCGGGGACGACACTGAAGCTTTCTTT.

The chain recombines TRBV7-9 with TRBJ2-2, with TRBD2 matching 8 bases. Germline CDR1 is SEHNR and CDR2 is FQNEAQ (reference sequence). CDR3 length: 16 amino acids. Trimming removed 6 bases from V and 1 base from J; junction bases left unmatched: 7. CDR3 loop: CASSLLLAVNTGELFF. The CDR3, as DNA: TGTGCCAGCAGTCTTTTACTAGCGGTGAACACCGGGGAGCTGTTTTTT.

The V and J genes are TRBV11-3 and TRBJ1-5, with unresolved D. CDR3 size: 11 residues. Per the germline V gene, CDR1 is SGHNT and CDR2 is YENEEA. Trimming shortened V by 6 bases and J by 11 bases, and 11 bases separated the two germline ends. The CDR3 sequence is CASSLGWSQHF. In nucleotides, the CDR3 is TGTGCCAGCAGTCTTGGCTGGTCCCAGCATTTT.

The chain combines TRBV11-3 with TRBJ2-2; D possibly corresponds to TRBD1 (6 bases). The CDR3 sequence is 15 residues long. In germline, CDR1 is SGHNT, CDR2 YENEEA. Trimming took 7 bases from V and 1 from J, leaving 13 bases between them. The CDR3 spells CASTRDTWNTGELFF. DNA for the CDR3: TGTGCCAGCACCCGGGACACCTGGAACACCGGGGAGCTGTTTTTT.

The chain joins TRBV5-1 to TRBJ2-1; D is perhaps TRBD2 (6 bases). CDR1 SGHRS and CDR2 YFSETQ come from the germline V gene. Trimming shortened V by 4 bases and J by 9 bases, and 23 bases separated the two germline ends. The CDR3 has 16 amino acids. The CDR3 DNA sequence: TGCGCCAGCAGCCTTATGGCCGGGAGTGATAACGCTGAGCAGTTCTTC. It translates to CASSLMAGSDNAEQFF.